A single sample gave rise to the 6 T cell receptor beta chains below, sequenced in a study of OX40 agonist ivuxolimab in advanced cancers. Only in-frame clones appear in the TCRdb table, and some are missing; sequencing was by immunoSEQ multiplex PCR. The sample has about 73,000 clones; 70% to 90% are singletons. The material was CD4+ or CD8+ T cells sorted from blood, obtained in a trial of the OX40 agonist ivuxolimab. The receptors stem from an adult with an advanced solid tumor such as melanoma, head and neck, liver or kidney cancer.

The chain recombines TRBV14 with TRBJ2-7; D call uncertain. The CDR3 is 12 amino acids. V gave up 0 bases and J gave up 4 bases, with 4 bases separating them. Germline-derived CDR1 and CDR2 are SGHDN and FVKESK. CDR3 protein: CASSQDEYEQYF. The CDR3 DNA reads as TGTGCCAGCAGCCAAGATGAATACGAGCAGTACTTC.

This clone was detected a few times. This chain joins TRBV28 and TRBJ1-2; D remains ambiguous. The CDR3 consists of 14 residues. V lost 3 bases, J lost 8 bases, and 16 bases lay in between. Germline CDR1 and CDR2: MDHEN and SYDVKM. CDR3 residues: CASSLLDGMRGYTF. The CDR3 region has the DNA TGTGCCAGCAGTTTGCTGGACGGGATGAGGGGCTACACCTTC.

The rearrangement uses TRBV18 and TRBJ1-1; no definite D call. Germline V gene data show CDR1 as KGHSH and CDR2 as LQKENI. V lost 2 bases to trimming and J lost 1 base, with 5 bases between them. CDR3 size: 13 residues. CDR3 in amino acids: CASSPGGNTEAFF. CDR3 DNA: TGTGCCAGCTCACCAGGAGGGAACACTGAAGCTTTCTTT.

J is TRBJ1-3 and V is TRBV5-5, with TRBD1 as a possible D gene (5 bases). The CDR3 runs to 17 residues. Between the trimmed V and J ends, which lost 6 bases and 0 bases, there was a span of 19 bases. Per germline, CDR1 SGHKS and CDR2 YYEKEE (reference sequence). CDR3 amino acids: CASNPAGGTNSGNTIYF. CDR3 sequence (DNA): TGTGCCAGCAACCCCGCCGGCGGGACCAACTCTGGAAACACCATATATTTT.

A few counts support this clone. V usage is TRBV5-1 and J usage is TRBJ2-1; no reliable D call. Germline V gene data show CDR1 as SGHRS and CDR2 as YFSETQ. The CDR3 contains 13 residues. The V end was cut by 0 bases, the J end by 4 bases, with 5 bases between. CDR3 bases: TGCGCCAGCAGCTTGGACTCGTACAATGAGCAGTTCTTC. This gives the protein CASSLDSYNEQFF.

V gene TRBV15 combines with J gene TRBJ1-5; D is uncertain. This CDR3 is built from 12 residues. CDR1 and CDR2 from the germline V gene are LNHNV and YYDKDF (reference sequence). Trimming took 0 bases from V and 5 from J, leaving 2 bases between them. The DNA of the CDR3 is TGTGCCACCAGCAGAGATGATCAGCCCCAGCATTTT. Residues: CATSRDDQPQHF.